This T cell receptor (beta chain) was identified during a study of Ad26.COV2.S vaccination and SARS-CoV-2 variants. As for the study in general: Ad26.COV2.S shots went into the muscle once or twice, 56 days apart. Study-wide results and caveats: The analyses of TCR breadth and depth may have understated the size of total T cell responses. Placebo and vaccine recipients had non-spike TCR breadth that was similar.

A note on this clone: Its antigen remains unknown.

TCRdb keeps only in-frame clones here, not all; method: immunoSEQ multiplex PCR. The sample shows 300,000 to 350,000 clones, 70% to 90% of them seen only once. Treatment in this sample: some 20 received Ad26.COV2.S at low or high dose, single or two shots; about 5 received placebo; per-sample allocation not given. The samples were gathered on day 63 after the first injection of vaccine or placebo. At a Boston site, the person donating was an adult of 18-55 years. The CDR3 is 12 residues long. Germline V gene lookup returns CDR1 MNHNY and CDR2 SVGAGI (reference sequence). The V and J ends lost 2 bases and 8 bases respectively, with 4 bases between them.

The chain carries TRBV6-6 and TRBJ1-6; D ambiguous. This sample comprised peripheral blood, obtained in a trial of Ad26.COV2.S vaccine versus placebo. This clonotype was obtained from a person between 18 and 65 years old who received the Ad26.COV2.S COVID-19 vaccine or a placebo. The CDR3 loop is CASSYQDSPLHF. CDR3 coding DNA: TGTGCCAGCAGTTACCAGGATTCACCCCTCCACTTT.